The clone carrying this TCR beta chain was detected many times. Its target is not known. These data originate in a study of Graves' ophthalmopathy and Graves' hyperthyroidism. Study details: Peripheral blood samples were taken at initial diagnosis, before any treatment. Study-level results: From stable hyperthyroidism, ophthalmopathy was separated by a 13-signature model with 85% to 90% sensitivity and roughly 81% specificity. Most expanded clonotypes in thyroid above 0.001 frequency also showed up in blood.

The authors diagnosed from clinical symptoms, serum thyroxine, TRAb, thyroid ultrasound and orbital computed tomography. Researchers took RNA transcripts and amplified TCR beta CDR3 regions from them. The first-round RT-PCR employed HTBI primers together with the Qiagen OneStep RT-PCR kit. A multiplex PCR was then performed as the second round. MiXCR was run by TCRdb on the multiplex PCR reads, yielding one entry per CDR3 protein. The table has fewer than 400,000 distinct CDR3 sequences, around 20% seen once. The sequencing sample was made of peripheral blood. This receptor was obtained from a woman under 30 with Graves' ophthalmopathy.

The CDR3 nucleotides read TGTGCCAGCAGCTTACGGGGGGGACAGGGGCACGAGCAGTACTTC. This encodes CASSLRGGQGHEQYF. The chain employs TRBV11-2 and TRBJ2-7; 10 bases agree with TRBD1. This CDR3 contains 15 residues. Unmatched junction bases numbered 6, after V lost 2 bases and J lost 5 bases. CDR1 and CDR2 (germline): SGHAT, FQNNGV.